These T cell receptor beta chains were read from a single sample in a study of T cells in Graves' hyperthyroidism and ophthalmopathy. TCRdb independently ran MiXCR on the multiplex PCR reads; one entry per CDR3 protein. The sample yields about 300,000 distinct CDR3 sequences, 16% seen once. Source material: blood. The receptor source for this set is a man younger than 40 with Graves' hyperthyroidism. Each CDR3 is given without its conserved first and last residue.

CDR3,V,J
ATSPPLAGYNEQF,TRBV13,TRBJ2-1
ASSLVRGFNHTEAF,TRBV7-9,TRBJ1-1
ASSSPGTGVGPNEELF,TRBV28,TRBJ1-4
ASSWEVGQIQETQY,TRBV5-6,TRBJ2-5
ASSIREGGGYT,TRBV19,TRBJ1-2
ASRDREGVFGYT,TRBV2,TRBJ1-2
ASREEGIGYSPLH,TRBV2,TRBJ1-6
ASSSSGASLLAKNIQY,TRBV19,TRBJ2-4
SASVVHNSGGTQY,TRBV20-1,TRBJ2-5
ASSLGQGLAKNIQY,TRBV9,TRBJ2-4
ASSLEGLYTGKLF,TRBV11-2,TRBJ2-2
ASSLTADPTSYEQY,TRBV12-3/TRBV12-4,TRBJ2-7
ASSRWGSYNEQF,TRBV5-6,TRBJ2-1
ASIRSGRTDGELL,TRBV7-9,TRBJ2-2
ASSTPPDTQY,TRBV7-3,TRBJ2-3
ASNLAGGEDTQY,TRBV11-2,TRBJ2-3
SARKLAGGPSGEQY,TRBV20-1,TRBJ2-7
ASSTWDTGGNTIY,TRBV19,TRBJ1-3
AYPVGAGGETQY,TRBV30,TRBJ2-5
ASSSVAGRAGEQF,TRBV7-2,TRBJ2-1
ASSSRDGPYEQY,TRBV19,TRBJ2-7
ASSRTSGIRGGEF,TRBV12-3/TRBV12-4,TRBJ2-1
ASSSPGPSDNEQF,TRBV7-9,TRBJ2-1
ASSQSWTQGWEQY,TRBV28,TRBJ2-7
ASSEDRGYNEQF,TRBV6-1,TRBJ2-1
ASSLNRVGNTGELF,TRBV27,TRBJ2-2
ASSPGLAGDHNEQF,TRBV11-3,TRBJ2-1
ASSEGASEKLF,TRBV6-4,TRBJ1-4
ASSGEGNYNEQF,TRBV6-1,TRBJ2-1
ASSLALGQGIYGYT,TRBV28,TRBJ1-2
SAGTGNIQY,TRBV29-1,TRBJ2-4
ASSLARNSWGNNEQF,TRBV7-9,TRBJ2-1
ASSDPRTSSSTDTQY,TRBV2,TRBJ2-3
ASTWEGPVSYEQY,TRBV12-3/TRBV12-4,TRBJ2-7
SVNRFSYNEQF,TRBV29-1,TRBJ2-1
ASSLLWTATNEKLF,TRBV7-9,TRBJ1-4
ASSQSNPNYGYT,TRBV3-1,TRBJ1-2
ASSPEGSEQF,TRBV18,TRBJ2-1
SAQKVGSGANVLT,TRBV20-1,TRBJ2-6
ASSLATSGAETQY,TRBV5-1,TRBJ2-5
SARVPSGALTDTQY,TRBV20-1,TRBJ2-3
ASSEQQGTQPQH,TRBV6-1,TRBJ1-5
ASSAAGQLYEQY,TRBV12-3/TRBV12-4,TRBJ2-7
ASSQGYGDTQY,TRBV4-1,TRBJ2-3
ASKLMGDDEQF,TRBV5-5,TRBJ2-1
ASRTGANVLT,TRBV12-3/TRBV12-4,TRBJ2-6
ASSQGLAGGGETQY,TRBV7-7,TRBJ2-5
ATGETGRSSYEQY,TRBV24-1,TRBJ2-7
ASSTGKGYEQY,TRBV7-8,TRBJ2-7
ASSLFSGNTIY,TRBV7-2,TRBJ1-3
ASSSRDTGYEQY,TRBV5-1,TRBJ2-7
ASSLGDRWSSTDTQY,TRBV7-9,TRBJ2-3
ANGTRTGGRSYEQY,TRBV12-3/TRBV12-4,TRBJ2-7
ASSRTTDPTF,TRBV28,TRBJ1-1
ASSPLAGVGTQY,TRBV11-2,TRBJ2-5
ASNSGTGLDTQY,TRBV7-3,TRBJ2-3
ASSESVPGNTIY,TRBV2,TRBJ1-3
ASSYIRGWYGYT,TRBV28,TRBJ1-2
ASSEELAGVGDTQY,TRBV2,TRBJ2-3